These 12 T cell receptor beta chains originate from one sample sequenced in a study of vaccination and CD4 T cells after COVID-19. Sequenced with the Oncomine TCR Beta short-read assay was DNA taken from cultured CD4+ T cells. MiXCR, run by TCRdb on the PCR reads, gives a single entry per CDR3 protein. Here the sample spans thousands of distinct CDR3 sequences, around 71% being singletons. These receptors have no identified antigens. Treatment reported: roughly 10-day PBMC culture with coronavirus spike peptide pools or control peptides (ViraFEST assay). The specimen sequenced was CD4+ T cells from blood, cultured in vitro. The receptors originated from a human donor who had recovered from COVID-19.

V gene TRBV9 combines with J gene TRBJ2-4, with 10 bases fitting TRBD2. Germline V gives CDR1 SGDLS, CDR2 YYNGEE. The junction had 5 bases not matched to a gene; V was cut back by 3 bases and J by 8 bases. This CDR3 region has 14 residues. Here the CDR3 reads CASSGTSGTHIQYF. In DNA, the CDR3 is TGTGCCAGCAGCGGGACTAGCGGTACGCACATTCAGTACTTC.

This clonotype turned up a few times. V gene TRBV4-1 combines with J gene TRBJ1-1; D unresolved. This CDR3 has 17 amino acids. V was clipped by 4 bases and J by 1 base, with 19 bases between them. Germline V lookup: CDR1 MGHRA, CDR2 YSYEKL. Here the CDR3 DNA reads TGCGCCAGCAGCCGCCTAGATATGGGTTTTTCGAACACTGAAGCTTTCTTT. Protein sequence: CASSRLDMGFSNTEAFF.

The J gene is TRBJ2-5, the V gene TRBV19, with D perhaps TRBD1 or TRBD2 (5 bases each). Germline CDR1 is LNHDA and CDR2 is SQIVND (reference sequence). The V end was cut by 4 bases, the J end by 5 bases, with 11 bases between. This CDR3 spans 13 amino acids. The chain's CDR3 is CASSKNGAETQYF. CDR3 in DNA: TGTGCCAGTAGTAAGAACGGGGCGGAGACCCAGTACTTC.

The rearrangement uses TRBV29-1 and TRBJ2-3; possibly TRBD1 for D (7 bases). This CDR3 spans 13 amino acids. V shed 5 bases and J shed 3 bases, with 12 bases lying between them. Germline-derived CDR1 and CDR2 are SQVTM and ANQGSEA. The CDR3 is CSVQGGLTDTQYF. Here the CDR3 DNA reads TGCAGCGTTCAGGGGGGCCTGACAGATACGCAGTATTTT.

The rearrangement links TRBV6-1 to TRBJ1-1, with D hard to call. The CDR3 consists of 13 residues. V dropped 3 bases and J dropped 6 bases, with 11 bases sitting between them. The V gene's germline CDR1 is MNHNS and CDR2 SASEGT. CDR3 region: CASSEGSWAEAFF. CDR3 nucleotides: TGTGCCAGCAGTGAGGGGTCCTGGGCTGAAGCTTTCTTT.

By share, this clonotype counts as large. CDR3: CSARRLAGRLTNTGELFF. CDR3 bases: TGCAGTGCTAGAAGGTTAGCGGGGCGATTGACGAACACCGGGGAGCTGTTTTTT. V usage is TRBV20-1 and J usage is TRBJ2-2; 8 nucleotides align to TRBD2. The CDR3 is 18 residues long. CDR1 DFQATT and CDR2 SNEGSKA come from the germline V gene (reference sequence). Unmatched junction bases numbered 11, after V lost 2 bases and J lost 0 bases.

This chain links TRBV27 with TRBJ1-5; D possibly corresponds to TRBD1 (6 bases). This CDR3 comprises 14 residues. From germline, CDR1 is MNHEY and CDR2 SMNVEV (reference sequence). The V end was cut by 3 bases, the J end by 7 bases, with 13 bases between. In nucleotides, the CDR3 is TGTGCCAGCAGTTTTGGGGGGGCACGCCAGCCCCAGCATTTT. Encoded protein: CASSFGGARQPQHF.

Here the CDR3 DNA reads TGCAGCGTCAGCGTAACAGGGGGTAATTCACCCCTCCACTTT. It codes for CSVSVTGGNSPLHF. This chain connects TRBV29-1 to TRBJ1-6; TRBD1 matches at 8 bases. The CDR3 totals 14 residues. From germline, CDR1 is SQVTM and CDR2 ANQGSEA. V was pared by 6 bases and J by 6 bases, with 7 bases of the junction left unmatched.

The V gene is TRBV12-2, the J gene TRBJ1-6; the table's TRBD1 call for D was not verified on the DNA. TRBV12-2 counts as a pseudogene. This CDR3 spans 16 amino acids. The CDR3 protein is CASRLGERGINSPLHF. As DNA, the CDR3 is TGTGCAAGTCGCCTCGGGGAGAGGGGGATTAATTCACCCCTCCACTTT.

The V gene is TRBV20-1, the J gene TRBJ2-7; TRBD1 agrees at 8 bases. Unmatched junction bases numbered 11, after V lost 4 bases and J lost 3 bases. Germline V lookup: CDR1 DFQATT, CDR2 SNEGSKA (reference sequence). CDR3 length equals 15 residues. CDR3 nucleotides: TGCAGTGCTACCCCGGTCGACAGGGGAAACTACGAGCAGTACTTC. Amino acids: CSATPVDRGNYEQYF.

The sample holds one count of this clonotype. The genes are TRBV15 and TRBJ2-1; 9 bases agree with TRBD1. There are 14 residues in the CDR3. Germline loops: CDR1 LNHNV, CDR2 YYDKDF (reference sequence). J was trimmed by 13 bases and V by 2 bases; bases with no gene match: 9. The CDR3 reads CATSRTKQGAGQFF. CDR3 DNA: TGTGCCACCAGCAGAACCAAACAGGGGGCGGGTCAGTTCTTC.

The chain recombines TRBV7-2 with TRBJ1-2; TRBD1 matches at 8 bases. The CDR3 runs 14 residues. V shed 4 bases and J 2 bases; nucleotides not matched to a gene: 3. Germline CDR1 and CDR2: SGHTA and FQGNSA. The CDR3 protein is CASSSGTGNYGYTF. CDR3 sequence (DNA): TGTGCCAGCAGCTCCGGGACAGGCAACTATGGCTACACCTTC.